The T cell receptor beta chain described here comes from a study of cytomegalovirus exposure and HLA in healthy donors. About the research overall: A prior study identified 117 million unique TCR beta sequences from 200 million or so T cells.

Trimming took off 4 bases at V and 6 bases at J, with 8 bases between the two ends. This CDR3 has 13 residues. Germline V gene sequence: CDR1 SGHRS, CDR2 YFSETQ. Primers for the PCR totalled 60 Vbeta and 13 Jbeta. Generated by immunoSEQ multiplex PCR, the TCRdb table keeps only in-frame clones and is missing some. The table records 95,000 to 100,000 clones, roughly 80% of them present only once. General observations from the study: Accurate prediction of HLA-A and HLA-B alleles (for most subjects) was reportedly achieved from TCR beta sequences. As a later analysis revealed, the rate of TCR association differed by HLA locus, with DRB1 most and HLA-C fewest.

Concerning this clone: Antigen specificity is unknown.

The chain employs TRBV5-1 and TRBJ1-6; D gene uncertain. The sequenced sample consisted of PBMCs. The receptor was isolated from a man aged 60 to 69 in good health and CMV-seropositive. The CDR3 region has the DNA TGCGCCAGCAGCACAGACGTTAATTCACCCCTCCACTTT. Protein: CASSTDVNSPLHF.